This T cell receptor (beta chain) was retrieved from a study of blood T cells in healthy people across ages. This CDR3 has 13 residues. Per the germline V gene, CDR1 is SGHVS and CDR2 is FQNEAQ. Trimming left V 5 bases short and J 6 bases short, with 10 bases between. A second about 6 to 12 cycle PCR used barcoded and J-beta primers. All cDNA molecules were each tagged by a template-switch adaptor with 12 random nucleotides. Via MiXCR, TCRdb re-called the 5' RACE reads, giving one row per CDR3 protein. Of 450,000 to 600,000 distinct CDR3 sequences listed, about 27% are singletons. This clonotype has only a few counts. These records were also assigned to another study, of T cells of mothers and their children. From that paper: A few healthy Caucasian mothers, along with their six children, were the donors. At a rate of around 1.4 ug per 15 ul, cDNA synthesis received all of the extracted RNA. Mothers yielded over 8.5 million CDR3 reads, children about 3 million each.

This TCR came from a boy between 2 and 15 years old in good health. This chain connects TRBV7-8 to TRBJ2-2; the D call may be TRBD1 or TRBD2 (5 bases each). Material for sequencing was blood. CDR3 region: CASSPGTAGELFF. DNA of the CDR3: TGTGCCAGCAGCCCAGGGACGGCCGGGGAGCTGTTTTTT.